This T cell receptor beta chain was sequenced in a study of T cell changes during pregnancy in multiple sclerosis. V shed 0 bases and J shed 7 bases, with 12 bases lying between them. The CDR3 covers 14 residues. CDR1 and CDR2 (germline): LGHNA, YSLEER. Method: immunoSEQ multiplex PCR; TCRdb's copy keeps in-frame clones and lacks some. The sample holds 50,000 to 65,000 clones, around 96% seen once. This clonotype was obtained from a female donor with multiple sclerosis, enrolled in a pregnancy study. This chain uses TRBV4-3 with TRBJ1-1; a possible D gene is TRBD1 (5 bases). Here the sequenced sample was CD8+ T cells from peripheral blood mononuclear cells, taken after pregnancy. The CDR3 region is CASSQDSDRSEAFF. CDR3 DNA: TGCGCCAGCAGCCAAGATAGTGACAGAAGTGAAGCTTTCTTT.